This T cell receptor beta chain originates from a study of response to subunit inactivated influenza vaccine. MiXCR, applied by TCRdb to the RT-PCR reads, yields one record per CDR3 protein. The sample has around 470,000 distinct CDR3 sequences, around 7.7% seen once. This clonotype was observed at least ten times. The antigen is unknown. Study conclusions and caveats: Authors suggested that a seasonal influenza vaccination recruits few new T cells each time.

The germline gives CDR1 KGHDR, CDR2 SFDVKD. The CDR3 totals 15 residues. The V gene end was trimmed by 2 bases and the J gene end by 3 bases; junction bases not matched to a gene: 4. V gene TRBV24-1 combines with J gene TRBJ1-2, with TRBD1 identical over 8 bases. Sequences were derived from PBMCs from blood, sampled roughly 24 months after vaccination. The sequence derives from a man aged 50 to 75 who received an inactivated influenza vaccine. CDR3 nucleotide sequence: TGTGCCACCAGTGATTCCCCGACAGGGGACTATGGCTACACCTTC. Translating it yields CATSDSPTGDYGYTF.